The next 21 T cell receptor beta chains were all read from a single sample in a study of T cell responses to AZD1222 COVID-19 vaccine. Some clones are missing from TCRdb's copy, which holds only in-frame ones; the method was immunoSEQ multiplex PCR. Of 130,000 or so clones detected, 85% to 95% appear once; the ten largest clones hold roughly 1%. The sequenced sample was peripheral blood, obtained on day 0 of AZD1222 vaccination. The receptors originated from an adult in good health.

This clone came up a few times. This rearrangement joins TRBV5-4 to TRBJ2-7; 7 bases fit TRBD1. The germline CDR1 and CDR2 sequences are SGHNT and YYREEE (reference sequence). V shed 4 bases, J shed 5 bases, and the junction held 6 bases outside the gene matches. CDR3 length equals 13 residues. The CDR3 here is CASSPDRAHEQYF. The DNA of the CDR3 is TGTGCCAGCAGCCCTGACAGGGCCCACGAGCAGTACTTC.

Here the CDR3 reads CASSLEGAGGPYEQYF. The CDR3 DNA follows: TGCGCCAGCAGCTTGGAGGGGGCGGGGGGCCCCTACGAGCAGTACTTC. This chain uses TRBV5-1 with TRBJ2-7, with TRBD2 as a possible D gene (8 bases). The V and J ends lost 0 bases and 2 bases respectively, with 15 bases between them. From germline, CDR1 is SGHRS and CDR2 YFSETQ. This CDR3 contains 16 residues.

This clone appeared once. V usage is TRBV29-1 and J usage is TRBJ1-2; D not certain. The germline gives CDR1 SQVTM, CDR2 ANQGSEA. V lost 4 bases and J 7 bases, leaving 7 bases between the germline ends. The CDR3 has 10 amino acids. The CDR3 loop reads CSVVGIGYTF. For the CDR3, the DNA is TGCAGCGTTGTTGGGATTGGCTACACCTTC. The full variable domain, in which reference TRBV29-1 and TRBJ1-2 provide the parts outside the CDR3, is SAVISQKPSRDICQRGTSLTIQCQVDSQVTMMFWYRQQPGQSLTLIATANQGSEATYESGFVIDKFPISRPNLTFSTLTVSNMSPEDSSIYLCSVVGIGYTFGSGTRLTVV.

The V gene is TRBV7-9, the J gene TRBJ1-5, with D unresolved. Trimming removed 0 bases at V and 6 bases at J, with 3 bases between. The CDR3 is made up of 12 amino acids. Germline values: CDR1 SEHNR, CDR2 FQNEAQ (reference sequence). The CDR3 bases are TGTGCCAGCAGCTTAGCTTCTCAGCCCCAGCATTTT. Translated: CASSLASQPQHF.

V and J are TRBV10-2 and TRBJ2-1; D remains ambiguous. Trimming removed 4 bases from V and 10 bases from J, with 11 bases in between. The CDR3 is made up of 12 amino acids. Germline CDR1 and CDR2: WSHSY and SAAADI. The CDR3 protein is CASSATVGEQFF. The CDR3 DNA sequence: TGCGCCAGCAGTGCTACGGTAGGGGAGCAGTTCTTC.

The gene calls are TRBV19 and TRBJ1-3; D remains unclear. Trimming removed 0 bases from V and 1 base from J, with 4 bases in between. Per the germline V gene, CDR1 is LNHDA and CDR2 is SQIVND (reference sequence). CDR3 length equals 14 residues. Here the CDR3 reads CASSIEGSGNTIYF. The CDR3 DNA sequence: TGTGCCAGTAGTATAGAAGGTTCTGGAAACACCATATATTTT.

CDR3 loop: CASSLVRGDGGYTF. The CDR3 nucleotides read TGTGCCAGCAGCTTGGTCAGGGGGGACGGTGGCTACACCTTC. J is TRBJ1-2 and V is TRBV5-4, with 7 bases that match TRBD1. With 0 bases clipped from V and 7 bases from J, the junction kept 6 bases outside the gene matches. Germline lookup yields CDR1 SGHNT and CDR2 YYREEE (reference sequence). The CDR3 sequence is 14 residues long.

The chain joins TRBV6-6 to TRBJ1-2; no definite D call. Germline-derived CDR1 and CDR2 are MNHNY and SVGAGI (reference sequence). V shed 2 bases and J shed 7 bases, with 8 bases lying between them. The CDR3 is made up of 12 amino acids. CDR3 DNA sequence: TGTGCCAGCAGTTACCCCCGGGGTGGCTACACCTTC. Protein sequence: CASSYPRGGYTF.

The gene calls are TRBV6-5 and TRBJ1-4; 9 bases map to TRBD1. Germline V gene sequence: CDR1 MNHEY, CDR2 SVGAGI. The V gene end was trimmed by 5 bases and the J gene end by 4 bases; junction bases not matched to a gene: 5. The CDR3 consists of 15 residues. CDR3 coding DNA: TGTGCCAGCAGTCGGACAGGGGATAGTAATGAAAAACTGTTTTTT. This encodes CASSRTGDSNEKLFF.

The J gene is TRBJ2-1, the V gene TRBV13; 7 bases are shared with TRBD1. The germline CDR1 and CDR2 sequences are PRHDT and FYEKMQ (reference sequence). This CDR3 is 17 amino acids long. The V segment lost 0 bases and the J segment 0 bases; nucleotides outside the gene matches: 5. CDR3 loop: CASSLGGTEISYNEQFF. CDR3 DNA: TGTGCCAGCAGCTTAGGAGGGACAGAAATCTCCTACAATGAGCAGTTCTTC.

In this sample, this clone turned up once. V and J are TRBV5-6 and TRBJ2-1; D perhaps matches TRBD1 (5 bases). The germline V gene encodes CDR1 SGHDT and CDR2 YYEEEE. The V end lost 6 bases, the J end lost 12 bases, and 22 bases lay between the germline ends. The CDR3 totals 14 residues. CDR3: CASTLNPARQRQFF. CDR3 sequence (DNA): TGTGCCAGCACCCTAAACCCGGCCCGACAGAGGCAGTTCTTC.

The chain couples TRBV25-1 to TRBJ2-7; unclear D gene. Trimming took 5 bases from V and 7 from J, leaving 15 bases between them. CDR1 MGHDK and CDR2 SYGVNS come from the germline V gene. The CDR3 is made up of 13 amino acids. The CDR3 reads CASSTDGPLEQYF. CDR3 nucleotide sequence: TGTGCCAGCAGTACCGACGGACCCCTGGAGCAGTACTTC.

This clone was found a few times. The CDR3, as DNA: TGTGCCAGCTCGCTACAGTCGAACACTGAAGCTTTCTTT. Amino acids: CASSLQSNTEAFF. The rearrangement uses TRBV18 and TRBJ1-1; D is ambiguous. The V end lost 6 bases, the J end lost 1 base, and 9 bases lay between the germline ends. The CDR3 consists of 13 residues. Germline CDR1 KGHSH, CDR2 LQKENI.

The V gene is TRBV2, the J gene TRBJ1-5; D is unresolved. The V and J ends lost 4 bases and 6 bases respectively, with 13 bases between them. This CDR3 has 14 residues. Germline values: CDR1 SNHLY, CDR2 FYNNEI. CDR3 loop: CASSAELLSQPQHF. The CDR3 DNA sequence: TGTGCCAGCAGTGCGGAGCTGTTAAGTCAGCCCCAGCATTTT.

V gene TRBV6-5 combines with J gene TRBJ1-1; unclear D gene. The ends were cut back, 2 bases at V and 6 bases at J, with 10 bases in the middle. The CDR3 has 13 residues. CDR1 and CDR2 from the germline V gene are MNHEY and SVGAGI. Here the CDR3 DNA reads TGTGCCAGCAGTTACCTCCTCGGGTCTGAAGCTTTCTTT. This codes for CASSYLLGSEAFF.

V gene TRBV25-1 combines with J gene TRBJ2-5; unclear D gene. In germline, CDR1 is MGHDK, CDR2 SYGVNS. The CDR3 extends over 12 amino acids. V was cut by 5 bases and J by 3 bases, with 7 bases left in between. CDR3 nucleotides: TGTGCCAGCAGTAAGGTAAAAGAGACCCAGTACTTC. Its protein product is CASSKVKETQYF.

The rearrangement uses TRBV6-5 and TRBJ2-7, with 7 bases aligning to TRBD1. The junction had 8 bases not matched to a gene; V was cut back by 6 bases and J by 0 bases. There are 15 residues in the CDR3. CDR1 and CDR2 (germline): MNHEY, SVGAGI. The CDR3 nucleotides are TGTGCCAGCAGGAAGGACAGGACAAGCTCCTACGAGCAGTACTTC. This gives the protein CASRKDRTSSYEQYF.

This clone is a singleton in its sample. The chain combines TRBV6-5 with TRBJ1-4; D might be TRBD1 (5 bases). Germline V gives CDR1 MNHEY, CDR2 SVGAGI. The CDR3 has 13 amino acids. The V end lost 8 bases, the J end lost 5 bases, and 12 bases lay between the germline ends. The CDR3 sequence: CASGGRRNEKLFF. The CDR3 region has the DNA TGTGCCAGCGGGGGTAGGAGGAATGAAAAACTGTTTTTT.

The rearrangement links TRBV21-1 to TRBJ2-7; TRBD1 is the table's D call, not checked against the DNA. TRBV21-1 constitutes a pseudogene. This CDR3 is built from 18 residues. The CDR3 region is CASSVDRGPERTSYEQYF. In DNA, the CDR3 is TGTGCCAGCAGCGTTGACAGGGGGCCCGAGAGAACCTCCTACGAGCAGTACTTC.

V is TRBV7-9 and J is TRBJ1-1; D remains unclear. The CDR3 sequence is 12 residues long. Germline V gene sequence: CDR1 SEHNR, CDR2 FQNEAQ (reference sequence). The ends were cut back, 5 bases at V and 8 bases at J, with 12 bases in the middle. The CDR3, as DNA: TGTGCCAGCAGCCCTCCCTCTTGGGAAGCTTTCTTT. This gives the protein CASSPPSWEAFF.

The gene calls are TRBV7-9 and TRBJ2-3; TRBD2 aligns across 7 bases. V shed 0 bases and J 0 bases; nucleotides not matched to a gene: 0. This CDR3 has 15 amino acids. Germline V gene sequence: CDR1 SEHNR, CDR2 FQNEAQ (reference sequence). CDR3 amino acids: CASSLAGGSTDTQYF. The CDR3 DNA reads TGTGCCAGCAGCTTAGCCGGGGGGAGCACAGATACGCAGTATTTT.